A selection of T cell receptor beta chains follows, all from one sample in a study of shared clonotypes between healthy human individuals. Produced via immunoSEQ multiplex PCR; TCRdb's table is partial and in-frame only. The sample contains 550,000 to 700,000 clones, around three quarters of which appear only once. The sequencing sample was made of memory CD4+ T cells sorted from blood. Receptors were obtained from a woman between 25 and 40 years old in good health. CDR3s include the opening cysteine and the closing phenylalanine or tryptophan. The order of the fields is CDR3 protein, D gene, J gene, V gene, clone size. D genes are given only for firm matches. Size values are once, few and many counts, or a class for expanded clones, and some rows have none.

CATSRDYGGENTGELFF . TRBJ2-2 TRBV15 .
CASSPPRGSGREAQGDEQFF TRBD2 TRBJ2-1 TRBV4-1 once
CASSQGTGYYNEQFF TRBD1 TRBJ2-1 TRBV4-2 .
CASGLAMYNEQFF TRBD2 TRBJ2-1 TRBV6-1 .
CASSATGSGANVLTF . TRBJ2-6 TRBV28 .
CASSLGGTAQETQYF . TRBJ2-5 TRBV19 .
CASRSPAGVIGEQFF TRBD2 TRBJ2-1 TRBV25-1 .
CASSVVTGKHNEQYF . TRBJ2-7 TRBV25-1 .
CASSVLGRKFVGYTF . TRBJ1-2 TRBV6-6 .
CASSLQQGSGEKLFF . TRBJ1-4 TRBV28 .
CASSLGRQGYEQFF TRBD1 TRBJ2-1 TRBV5-1 few
CSCTLWDKGLGGYTF . TRBJ1-2 TRBV29-1 .
CASSYGSSGAVYEQYF TRBD2 TRBJ2-7 TRBV6-5 .
CASSPLGLADSRQETQYF TRBD2 TRBJ2-5 TRBV5-1 .
CASSPDRGSEKLFF TRBD1 TRBJ1-4 TRBV6-5 .
CASSPGQGGGYTF TRBD1 TRBJ1-2 TRBV5-1 .
CASSKVNTEAFF . TRBJ1-1 TRBV7-9 few